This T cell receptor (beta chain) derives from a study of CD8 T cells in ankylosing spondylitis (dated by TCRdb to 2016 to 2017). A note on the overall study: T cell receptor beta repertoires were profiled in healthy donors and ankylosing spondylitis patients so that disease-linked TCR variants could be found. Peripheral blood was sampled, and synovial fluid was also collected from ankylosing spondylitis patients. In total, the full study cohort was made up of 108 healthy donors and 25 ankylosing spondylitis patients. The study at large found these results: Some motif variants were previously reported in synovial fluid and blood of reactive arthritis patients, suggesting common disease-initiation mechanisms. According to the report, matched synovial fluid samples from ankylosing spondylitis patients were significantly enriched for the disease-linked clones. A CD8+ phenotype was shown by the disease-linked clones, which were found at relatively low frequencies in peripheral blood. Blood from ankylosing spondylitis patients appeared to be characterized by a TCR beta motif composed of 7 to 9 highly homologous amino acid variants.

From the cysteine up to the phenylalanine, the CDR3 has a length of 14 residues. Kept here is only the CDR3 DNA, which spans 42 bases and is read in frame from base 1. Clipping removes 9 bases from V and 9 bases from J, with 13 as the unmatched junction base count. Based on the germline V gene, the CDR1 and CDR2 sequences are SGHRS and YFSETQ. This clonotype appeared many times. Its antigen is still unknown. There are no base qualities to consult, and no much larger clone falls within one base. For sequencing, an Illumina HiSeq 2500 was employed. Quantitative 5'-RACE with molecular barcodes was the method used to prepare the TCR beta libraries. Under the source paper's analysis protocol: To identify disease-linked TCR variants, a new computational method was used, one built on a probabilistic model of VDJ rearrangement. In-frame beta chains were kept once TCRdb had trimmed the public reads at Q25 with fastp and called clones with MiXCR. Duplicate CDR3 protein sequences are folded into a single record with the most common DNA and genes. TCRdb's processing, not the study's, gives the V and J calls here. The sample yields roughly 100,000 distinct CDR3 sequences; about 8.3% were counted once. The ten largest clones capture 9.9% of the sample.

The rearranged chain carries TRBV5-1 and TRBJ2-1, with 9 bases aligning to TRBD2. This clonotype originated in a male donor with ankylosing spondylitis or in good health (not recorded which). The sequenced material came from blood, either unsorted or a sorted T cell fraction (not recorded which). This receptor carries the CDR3 CATRGLAGSSEQFF. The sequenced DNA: TGCGCCACTAGGGGGCTAGCGGGATCCAGTGAGCAGTTCTTC.